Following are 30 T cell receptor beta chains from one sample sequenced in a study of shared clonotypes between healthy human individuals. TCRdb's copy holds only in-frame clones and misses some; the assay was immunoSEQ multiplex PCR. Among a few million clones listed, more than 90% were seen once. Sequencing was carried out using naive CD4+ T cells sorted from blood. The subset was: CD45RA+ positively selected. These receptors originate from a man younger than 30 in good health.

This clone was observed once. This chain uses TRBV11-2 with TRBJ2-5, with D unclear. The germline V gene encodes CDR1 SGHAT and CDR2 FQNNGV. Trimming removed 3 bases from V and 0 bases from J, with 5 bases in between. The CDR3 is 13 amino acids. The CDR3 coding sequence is TGTGCCAGCAGCTTCGGGTACCAAGAGACCCAGTACTTC. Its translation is CASSFGYQETQYF.

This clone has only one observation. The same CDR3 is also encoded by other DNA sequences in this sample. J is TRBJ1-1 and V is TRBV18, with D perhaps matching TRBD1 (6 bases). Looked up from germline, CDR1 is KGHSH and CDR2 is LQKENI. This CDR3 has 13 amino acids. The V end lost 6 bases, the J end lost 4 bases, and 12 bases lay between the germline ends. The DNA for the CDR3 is TGTGCCAGCTCCCAACAGGGAGGCACTGAAGCTTTCTTT. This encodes CASSQQGGTEAFF.

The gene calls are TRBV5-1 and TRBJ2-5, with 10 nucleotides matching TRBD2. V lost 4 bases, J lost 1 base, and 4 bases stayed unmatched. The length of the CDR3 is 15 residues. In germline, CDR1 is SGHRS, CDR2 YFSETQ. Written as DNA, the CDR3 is TGCGCCAGCAGCAGATGGACTAGCGGCCAAGAGACCCAGTACTTC. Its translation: CASSRWTSGQETQYF.

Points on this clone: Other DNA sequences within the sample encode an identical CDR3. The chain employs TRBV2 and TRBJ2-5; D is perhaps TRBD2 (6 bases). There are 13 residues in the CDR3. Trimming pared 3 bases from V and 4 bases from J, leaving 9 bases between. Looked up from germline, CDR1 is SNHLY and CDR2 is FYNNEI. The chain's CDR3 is CASSDGGRETQYF. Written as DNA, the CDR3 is TGTGCCAGCAGTGACGGGGGTCGAGAGACCCAGTACTTC.

The CDR3 nucleotides are TGCGCCAGCAGACCGACCGGGACAGGACCGAACACCGGGGAGCTGTTTTTT. Its protein product is CASRPTGTGPNTGELFF. The chain joins TRBV5-1 to TRBJ2-2; 8 bases agree with TRBD1. The CDR3 totals 17 residues. Germline values: CDR1 SGHRS, CDR2 YFSETQ. The V and J ends lost 5 bases and 0 bases, in that order; junction bases with no gene match: 9.

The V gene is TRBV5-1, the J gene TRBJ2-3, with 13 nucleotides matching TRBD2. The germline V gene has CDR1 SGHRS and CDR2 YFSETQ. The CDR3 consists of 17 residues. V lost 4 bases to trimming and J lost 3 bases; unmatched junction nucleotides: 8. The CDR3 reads CASSRGTSGVLTDTQYF. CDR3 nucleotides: TGCGCCAGCAGCCGGGGGACTAGCGGGGTTTTGACAGATACGCAGTATTTT.

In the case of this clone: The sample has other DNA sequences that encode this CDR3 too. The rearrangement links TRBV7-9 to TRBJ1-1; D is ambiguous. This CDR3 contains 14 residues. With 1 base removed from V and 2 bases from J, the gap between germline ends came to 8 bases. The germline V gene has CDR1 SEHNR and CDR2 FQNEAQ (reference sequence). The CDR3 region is CASSLEGLNTEAFF. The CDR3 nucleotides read TGTGCCAGCAGCTTAGAGGGCTTAAACACTGAAGCTTTCTTT.

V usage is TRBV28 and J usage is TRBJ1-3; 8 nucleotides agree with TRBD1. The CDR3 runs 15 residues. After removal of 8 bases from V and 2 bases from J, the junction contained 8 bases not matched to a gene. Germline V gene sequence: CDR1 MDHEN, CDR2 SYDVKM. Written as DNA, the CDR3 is TGTGCCAGCGGAAAGGGACAGGTCGCTGGAAACACCATATATTTT. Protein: CASGKGQVAGNTIYF.

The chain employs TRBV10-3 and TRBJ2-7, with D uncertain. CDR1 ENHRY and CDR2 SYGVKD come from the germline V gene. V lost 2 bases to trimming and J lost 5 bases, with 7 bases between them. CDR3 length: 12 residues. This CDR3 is CAISESRHEQYF. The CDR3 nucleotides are TGTGCCATCAGTGAGAGTCGCCACGAGCAGTACTTC.

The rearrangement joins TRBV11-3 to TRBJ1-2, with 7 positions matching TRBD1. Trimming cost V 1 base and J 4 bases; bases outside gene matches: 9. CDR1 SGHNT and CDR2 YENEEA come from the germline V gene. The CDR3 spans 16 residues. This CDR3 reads CASSLGNRGSGYGYTF. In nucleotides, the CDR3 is TGTGCCAGCAGCTTAGGAAACAGGGGAAGTGGCTATGGCTACACCTTC.

In nucleotides, the CDR3 is TGTGCCAGCGCCCGAGGTCCCCTAGCAGAAGGCTACACCTTC. Encoded protein: CASARGPLAEGYTF. The chain links TRBV27 to TRBJ1-2; D is uncertain. Germline V gene data show CDR1 as MNHEY and CDR2 as SMNVEV (reference sequence). The CDR3 covers 14 residues. V gave up 8 bases and J gave up 8 bases, with 21 bases separating them.

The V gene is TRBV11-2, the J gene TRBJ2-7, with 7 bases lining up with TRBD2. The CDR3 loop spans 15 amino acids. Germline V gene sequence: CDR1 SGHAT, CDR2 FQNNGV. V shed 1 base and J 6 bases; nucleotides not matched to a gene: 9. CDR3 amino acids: CASSLGPGLRGEQYF. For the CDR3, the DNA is TGTGCCAGCAGCTTAGGCCCGGGACTAAGGGGCGAGCAGTACTTC.

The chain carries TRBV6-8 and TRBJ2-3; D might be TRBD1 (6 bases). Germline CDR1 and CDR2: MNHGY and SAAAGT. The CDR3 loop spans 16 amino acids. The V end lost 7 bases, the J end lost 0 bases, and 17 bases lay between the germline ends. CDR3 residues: CASTLVGTRSTDTQYF. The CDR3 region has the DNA TGTGCCAGCACCCTAGTGGGGACAAGAAGCACAGATACGCAGTATTTT.

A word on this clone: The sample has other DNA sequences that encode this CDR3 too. In DNA form, the CDR3 reads TGTGCCATCAGGCGGGAGAACTATGGCTACACCTTC. Residues: CAIRRENYGYTF. The chain carries TRBV10-3 and TRBJ1-2; no clear D gene. This CDR3 is 12 amino acids long. The V and J ends lost 6 bases and 2 bases respectively, with 7 bases between them. CDR1 is ENHRY, CDR2 SYGVKD, per germline.

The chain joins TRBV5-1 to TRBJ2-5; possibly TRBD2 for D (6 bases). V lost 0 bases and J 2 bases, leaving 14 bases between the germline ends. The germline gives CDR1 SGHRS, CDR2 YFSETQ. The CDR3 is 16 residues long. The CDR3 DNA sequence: TGCGCCAGCAGCTTGGCGGGCGGGGCCTGGCAAGAGACCCAGTACTTC. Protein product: CASSLAGGAWQETQYF.

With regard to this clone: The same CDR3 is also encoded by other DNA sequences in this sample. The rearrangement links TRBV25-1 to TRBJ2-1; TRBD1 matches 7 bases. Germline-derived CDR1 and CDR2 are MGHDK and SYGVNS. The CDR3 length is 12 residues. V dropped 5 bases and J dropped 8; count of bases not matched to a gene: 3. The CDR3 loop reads CASSPRGYEQFF. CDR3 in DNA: TGTGCCAGCAGTCCCAGGGGGTATGAGCAGTTCTTC.

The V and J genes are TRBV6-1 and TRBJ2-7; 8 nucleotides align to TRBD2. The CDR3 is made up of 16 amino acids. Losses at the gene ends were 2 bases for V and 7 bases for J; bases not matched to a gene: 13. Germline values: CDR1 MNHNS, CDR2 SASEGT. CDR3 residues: CASSESRGGPGREQYF. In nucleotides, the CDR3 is TGTGCCAGCAGTGAAAGTCGGGGGGGGCCTGGGAGAGAGCAGTACTTC.

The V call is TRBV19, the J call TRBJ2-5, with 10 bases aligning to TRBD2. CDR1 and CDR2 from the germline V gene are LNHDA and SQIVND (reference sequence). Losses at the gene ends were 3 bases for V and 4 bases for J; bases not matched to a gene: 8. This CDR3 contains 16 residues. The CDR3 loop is CASSIQRTSGSETQYF. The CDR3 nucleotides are TGTGCCAGTAGTATTCAAAGGACTAGCGGTTCAGAGACCCAGTACTTC.

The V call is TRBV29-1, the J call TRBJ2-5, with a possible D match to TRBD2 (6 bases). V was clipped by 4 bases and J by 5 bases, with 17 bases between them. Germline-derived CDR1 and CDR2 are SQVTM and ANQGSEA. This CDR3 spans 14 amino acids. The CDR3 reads CSVVPRLDVETQYF. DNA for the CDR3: TGCAGCGTTGTGCCCCGACTAGATGTGGAGACCCAGTACTTC.

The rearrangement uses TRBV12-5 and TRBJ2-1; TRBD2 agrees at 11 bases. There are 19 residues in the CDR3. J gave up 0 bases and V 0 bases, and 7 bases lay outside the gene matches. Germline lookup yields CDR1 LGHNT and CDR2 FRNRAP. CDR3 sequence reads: CASGLVASGGLSSYNEQFF. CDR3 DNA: TGTGCTAGTGGTTTGGTAGCTAGCGGGGGGCTGAGCTCCTACAATGAGCAGTTCTTC.

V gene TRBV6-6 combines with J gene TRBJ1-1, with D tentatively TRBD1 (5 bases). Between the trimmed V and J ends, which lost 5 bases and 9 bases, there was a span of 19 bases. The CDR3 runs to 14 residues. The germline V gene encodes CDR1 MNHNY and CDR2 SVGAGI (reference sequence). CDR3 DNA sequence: TGTGCCAGCAGTCCGCGGACACAAACCGGACAAGCTTTCTTT. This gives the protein CASSPRTQTGQAFF.

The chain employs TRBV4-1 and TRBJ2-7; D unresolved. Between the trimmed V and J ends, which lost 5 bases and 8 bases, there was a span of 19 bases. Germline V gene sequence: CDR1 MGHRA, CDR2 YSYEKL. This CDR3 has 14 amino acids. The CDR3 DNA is TGCGCCAGCAGCTATTTACCTAACCCTACGCAGCAGTACTTC. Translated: CASSYLPNPTQQYF.

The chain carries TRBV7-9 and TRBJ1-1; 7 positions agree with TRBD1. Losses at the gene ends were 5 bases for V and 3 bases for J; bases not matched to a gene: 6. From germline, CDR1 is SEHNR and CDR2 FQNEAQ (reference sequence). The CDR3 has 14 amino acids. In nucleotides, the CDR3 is TGTGCCAGCAGCGCCTCCAGGGGGGACACTGAAGCTTTCTTT. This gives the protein CASSASRGDTEAFF.

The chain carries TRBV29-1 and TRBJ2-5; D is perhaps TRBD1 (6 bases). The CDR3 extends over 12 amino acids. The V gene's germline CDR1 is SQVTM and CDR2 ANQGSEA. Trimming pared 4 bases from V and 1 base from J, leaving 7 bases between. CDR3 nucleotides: TGCAGCGTTGCAGGGGCCCAAGAGACCCAGTACTTC. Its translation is CSVAGAQETQYF.

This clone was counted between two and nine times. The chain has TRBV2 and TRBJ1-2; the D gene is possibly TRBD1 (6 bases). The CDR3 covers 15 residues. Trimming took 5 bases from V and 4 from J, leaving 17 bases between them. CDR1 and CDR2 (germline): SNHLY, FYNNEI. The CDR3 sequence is CASSSMGTTIYGYTF. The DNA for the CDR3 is TGTGCCAGCAGTTCCATGGGGACAACTATCTATGGCTACACCTTC.

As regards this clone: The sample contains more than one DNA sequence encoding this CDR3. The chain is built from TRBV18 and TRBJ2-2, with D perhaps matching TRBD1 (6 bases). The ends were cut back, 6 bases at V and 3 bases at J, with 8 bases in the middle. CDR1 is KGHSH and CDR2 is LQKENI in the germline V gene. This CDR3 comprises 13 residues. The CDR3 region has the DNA TGTGCCAGCTCTCCAGGGGACACCGGGGAGCTGTTTTTT. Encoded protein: CASSPGDTGELFF.

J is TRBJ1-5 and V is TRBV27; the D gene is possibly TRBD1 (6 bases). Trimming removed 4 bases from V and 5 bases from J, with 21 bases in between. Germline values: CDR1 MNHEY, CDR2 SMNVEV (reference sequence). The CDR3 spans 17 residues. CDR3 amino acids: CASSSLTLRGSDQPQHF. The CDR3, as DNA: TGTGCCAGCAGTTCCCTAACCCTCAGGGGATCTGATCAGCCCCAGCATTTT.

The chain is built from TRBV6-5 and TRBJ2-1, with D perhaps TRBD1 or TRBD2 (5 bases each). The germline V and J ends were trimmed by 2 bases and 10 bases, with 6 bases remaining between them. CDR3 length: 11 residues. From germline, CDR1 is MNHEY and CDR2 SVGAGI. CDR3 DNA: TGTGCCAGCAGTTACGAGGGGGAGCAGTTCTTC. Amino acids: CASSYEGEQFF.

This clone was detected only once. The CDR3 spells CASRRTERQETQYF. The DNA for the CDR3 is TGTGCCAGCAGGAGGACAGAGAGACAAGAGACCCAGTACTTC. V usage is TRBV6-5 and J usage is TRBJ2-5, with a weak D call TRBD1 (6 bases). Trimming shortened V by 6 bases and J by 2 bases, and 13 bases separated the two germline ends. The CDR3 loop spans 14 amino acids. In germline, CDR1 is MNHEY, CDR2 SVGAGI.

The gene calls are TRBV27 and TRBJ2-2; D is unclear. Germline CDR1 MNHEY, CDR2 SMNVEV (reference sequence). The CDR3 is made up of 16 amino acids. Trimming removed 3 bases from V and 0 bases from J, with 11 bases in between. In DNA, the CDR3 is TGTGCCAGCAGTTTTACCAACTACGCGAACACCGGGGAGCTGTTTTTT. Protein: CASSFTNYANTGELFF.